This T cell receptor beta chain was found in a study of identical twins. Regarding the study as a whole: Abundant beta clonotypes from cord blood bore fewer insertions; memory repertoires lacked this pattern.

Template switching (which added a universal primer site) was used, and cDNA carried unique molecular identifiers. MiXCR was run by TCRdb on the 5' RACE reads, yielding one entry per CDR3 protein. The repertoire has around 340,000 distinct CDR3 sequences, 9% to 10% of them found once; the top ten carry more than 8%. V was trimmed by 3 bases and J by 6 bases, leaving 14 bases between them. The CDR3 has 14 residues. This clonotype was recorded at least ten times. What it recognizes is unknown. The clonotype comes from a woman aged 45-60 years in good health. The chain is built from TRBV12-3 or TRBV12-4 and TRBJ1-1; perhaps TRBD1 as D (5 bases). The sample comprised naive T cells sorted from blood. The CDR3 region has the DNA TGTGCCAGCAGTTTGGGTGTGGGGGGAGCTGAAGCTTTCTTT. Its protein is CASSLGVGGAEAFF.